The sequence of this T cell receptor beta chain was determined in a study of shared clonotypes between healthy human individuals. From CD4+ cells came CD45RA+ naive and CD45RA-negative memory subsets. Study-wide results and caveats: Roughly 4.6% of naive CD4 clonotypes were common to several donors. Researchers found naive subsets generally carried larger estimated richness than memory subsets.

Comments on this clone: Its antigen is not identified.

Source study methods: Because ImmunoSEQ provided only junction sequences with no quality scores, the filtering differed. Here immunoSEQ multiplex PCR was the method, and the copy in TCRdb shows in-frame clones only, minus some. V and J calls and clone size follow that table, whereas D and trimming were derived from the DNA. This table holds millions of clones, 95% found once. The germline V gene encodes CDR1 SEHNR and CDR2 FQNEAQ (reference sequence). Germline trimming cut 5 bases from V and 13 bases from J; bases unmatched to any gene: 7. This CDR3 contains 12 residues. Sequencing input: naive CD4+ T cells sorted from blood. Subset given: CD45RA+ positively selected. The TCR originated in a man aged 18 to 30 in good health. The chain joins TRBV7-9 to TRBJ2-1; 8 nucleotides agree with TRBD2. The CDR3 here is CASSPGLDAQFF. For the CDR3, the DNA is TGTGCCAGCAGCCCGGGACTAGATGCTCAGTTCTTC.